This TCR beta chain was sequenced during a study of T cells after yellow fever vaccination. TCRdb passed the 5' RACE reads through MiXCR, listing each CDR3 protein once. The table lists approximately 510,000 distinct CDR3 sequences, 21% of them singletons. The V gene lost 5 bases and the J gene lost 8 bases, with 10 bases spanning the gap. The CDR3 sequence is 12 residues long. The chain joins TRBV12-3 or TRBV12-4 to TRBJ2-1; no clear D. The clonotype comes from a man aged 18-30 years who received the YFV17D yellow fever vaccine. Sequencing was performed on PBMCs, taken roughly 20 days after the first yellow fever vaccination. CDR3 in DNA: TGTGCCAGCAGTCCCCCCGAGGATGAGCAGTTCTTC. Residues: CASSPPEDEQFF.